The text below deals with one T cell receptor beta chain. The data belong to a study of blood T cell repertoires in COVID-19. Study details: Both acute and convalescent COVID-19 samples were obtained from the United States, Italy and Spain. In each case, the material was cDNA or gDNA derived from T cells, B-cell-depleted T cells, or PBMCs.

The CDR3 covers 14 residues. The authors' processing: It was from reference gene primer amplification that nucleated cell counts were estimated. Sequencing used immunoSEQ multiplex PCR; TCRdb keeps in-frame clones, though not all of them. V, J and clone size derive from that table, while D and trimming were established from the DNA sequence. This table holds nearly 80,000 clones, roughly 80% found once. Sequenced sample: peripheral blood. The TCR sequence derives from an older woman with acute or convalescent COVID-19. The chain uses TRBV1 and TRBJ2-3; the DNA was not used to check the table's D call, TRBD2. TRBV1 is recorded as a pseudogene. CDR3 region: CTSSHRDFPNTQYF. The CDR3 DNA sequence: TGCACCAGCAGCCATAGGGACTTTCCAAATACGCAGTATTTT.